This T cell receptor beta chain was documented in a study of cytomegalovirus exposure and HLA in healthy donors. Study information: Researchers found that approximately 77% of 350 to 500 genotyped donors fell within the Caucasian-associated ancestry cluster.

The study's findings and limits: Presence/absence analyses assumed roughly uniform sequencing depth across donors.

This PCR relied on a set of 60 Vbeta primers and 13 Jbeta primers. Profiling relied on immunoSEQ multiplex PCR, and the TCRdb table lists in-frame clones only, not all of them. The table has approximately 130,000 clones, about 81% seen once. CDR1 and CDR2 (germline): SQVTM, ANQGSEA. The CDR3 length is 18 residues. The V gene end was trimmed by 6 bases and the J gene end by 0 bases; junction bases not matched to a gene: 14. Notes on this clone: Its antigen is unknown.

The chain recombines TRBV29-1 with TRBJ2-1; 10 bases fit TRBD2. Material for sequencing was PBMCs. The sequence came from a woman aged 40 to 55 in good health and CMV-seropositive. CDR3 coding DNA: TGCAGCGTGGGGGGGCTAGCGGGAGAAGAAAGCTCCTACAATGAGCAGTTCTTC. Translated: CSVGGLAGEESSYNEQFF.